A single sample gave rise to the 17 T cell receptor beta chains below, sequenced in a study of blood T cell repertoires in COVID-19. Some clones are missing from TCRdb's copy, which holds only in-frame ones; the method was immunoSEQ multiplex PCR. This sample carries about 120,000 clones, 70% to 90% of them seen once, and the ten largest clones take 4% to 5%. Sequenced material: peripheral blood. The origin of the receptors is a human donor in a cohort sampled during active COVID-19.

The gene calls are TRBV28 and TRBJ1-1; D remains ambiguous. The V end lost 6 bases, the J end lost 9 bases, and 17 bases lay between the germline ends. The germline CDR1 and CDR2 sequences are MDHEN and SYDVKM. This CDR3 contains 13 residues. The CDR3 DNA sequence: TGTGCCAGCAGACTGATTGTAACAGAGAAAGCTTTCTTT. It encodes CASRLIVTEKAFF. Combining the CDR3 with reference TRBV28 and TRBJ1-1 gives the whole variable domain DVKVTQSSRYLVKRTGEKVFLECVQDMDHENMFWYRQDPGLGLRLIYFSYDVKMKEKGDIPEGYSVSREKKERFSLILESASTNQTSMYLCASRLIVTEKAFFGQGTRLTVV.

J is TRBJ2-2 and V is TRBV9, with TRBD2 matching 7 bases. Losses at the gene ends were 6 bases for V and 1 base for J; bases not matched to a gene: 6. The V gene's germline CDR1 is SGDLS and CDR2 YYNGEE. The CDR3 covers 15 residues. CDR3 sequence reads: CASNPTSENTGELFF. The CDR3 DNA reads as TGTGCCAGCAACCCTACTAGCGAGAACACCGGGGAGCTGTTTTTT.

This chain uses TRBV7-9 with TRBJ1-1; D not certain. This CDR3 has 14 residues. From germline, CDR1 is SEHNR and CDR2 FQNEAQ (reference sequence). The V gene lost 5 bases and the J gene lost 1 base, with 11 bases spanning the gap. This CDR3 is CASSKGPGNTEAFF. CDR3 nucleotide sequence: TGTGCCAGCAGCAAAGGCCCCGGGAACACTGAAGCTTTCTTT.

The V call is TRBV5-1, the J call TRBJ1-1; perhaps TRBD1 as D (6 bases). From germline, CDR1 is SGHRS and CDR2 YFSETQ. Trimming removed 0 bases at V and 5 bases at J, with 23 bases between. The CDR3 extends over 18 amino acids. The CDR3 nucleotides are TGCGCCAGCAGCTTGGAGGGGGTGGGCGGATCGGGCGAAACTGAAGCTTTCTTT. This translates into CASSLEGVGGSGETEAFF.

The chain couples TRBV2 to TRBJ1-1; no clear D. V lost 8 bases to trimming and J lost 0 bases, with 16 bases between them. The CDR3 runs 15 residues. Germline CDR1 is SNHLY and CDR2 is FYNNEI. This chain's CDR3 is CASRRRTDLNTEAFF. CDR3 sequence (DNA): TGTGCCAGCCGTCGGAGGACCGACCTGAACACTGAAGCTTTCTTT.

Only a few counts were recorded for this clone. This sequence joins TRBV7-9 and TRBJ2-7, with 8 bases lining up with TRBD1. V gave up 5 bases and J gave up 2 bases; unmatched junction bases: 8. The V gene's germline CDR1 is SEHNR and CDR2 FQNEAQ (reference sequence). This CDR3 is built from 15 residues. The CDR3 DNA reads TGTGCCAGCAGCCGTTTAGGGGACAGGACCTACGAGCAGTACTTC. Its protein is CASSRLGDRTYEQYF.

The V call is TRBV7-3, the J call TRBJ2-2, with D maybe TRBD2 (6 bases). Germline loops: CDR1 SGHTA, CDR2 FQGTGA. The CDR3 is 14 residues long. Trimming pared 4 bases from V and 8 bases from J, leaving 14 bases between. This CDR3 reads CASSSRTAGGELFF. DNA for the CDR3: TGTGCCAGCAGCTCCCGGACTGCGGGGGGGGAGCTGTTTTTT.

This clone appeared once. CDR3 sequence: CASNLRQDRAFF. The CDR3 DNA reads TGTGCCAGCAACCTGAGACAGGATAGGGCTTTCTTT. The J gene is TRBJ1-1, the V gene TRBV5-6, with D possibly being TRBD1 (6 bases). Germline assignment: CDR1 SGHDT and CDR2 YYEEEE. The V and J ends lost 6 bases and 11 bases respectively, with 17 bases between them. CDR3 size: 12 residues.

The chain carries TRBV7-2 and TRBJ2-1; a possible D gene is TRBD2 (6 bases). V shed 8 bases and J shed 10 bases, with 9 bases lying between them. The germline CDR1 and CDR2 sequences are SGHTA and FQGNSA. CDR3 length: 10 amino acids. The CDR3 sequence is CASGLAEQFF. The CDR3 nucleotides are TGTGCCAGCGGTCTAGCGGAGCAGTTCTTC.

The sample holds one count of this clone. The chain links TRBV7-3 to TRBJ2-5; 11 bases match TRBD2. There are 14 residues in the CDR3. CDR1 SGHTA and CDR2 FQGTGA come from the germline V gene. With 5 bases clipped from V and 3 bases from J, the junction kept 2 bases outside the gene matches. CDR3 region: CASSPGLAEETQYF. In DNA form, the CDR3 reads TGTGCCAGCAGCCCGGGACTAGCGGAAGAGACCCAGTACTTC.

The chain is built from TRBV28 and TRBJ1-2; D is possibly TRBD1 (5 bases). Germline V lookup: CDR1 MDHEN, CDR2 SYDVKM. V gave up 4 bases and J gave up 4 bases, with 13 bases separating them. The CDR3 sequence is 14 residues long. The DNA for the CDR3 is TGTGCCAGCAGTTCCCCCCGGACAAGCTATGGCTACACCTTC. Protein sequence: CASSSPRTSYGYTF.

The gene calls are TRBV5-1 and TRBJ2-7; tentative D call: TRBD1 (5 bases). The CDR3 length is 14 residues. V shed 4 bases and J shed 0 bases, with 11 bases lying between them. Germline V gene sequence: CDR1 SGHRS, CDR2 YFSETQ. CDR3 sequence: CASSITGLSYEQYF. CDR3 sequence (DNA): TGCGCCAGCAGCATAACAGGTCTCTCCTACGAGCAGTACTTC. Supplemented by reference TRBV5-1 and TRBJ2-7, the full variable domain reads KAGVTQTPRYLIKTRGQQVTLSCSPISGHRSVSWYQQTPGQGLQFLFEYFSETQRNKGNFPGRFSGRQFSNSRSEMNVSTLELGDSALYLCASSITGLSYEQYFGPGTRLTVT.

The chain has TRBV7-2 and TRBJ2-7, with 8 bases aligning to TRBD2. This CDR3 contains 15 residues. The germline V gene encodes CDR1 SGHTA and CDR2 FQGNSA. The trim removed 1 base at V and 4 bases at J, leaving 6 bases unmatched. The DNA of the CDR3 is TGTGCCAGCAGCTTAGGGGCTAGCGGGTTTTACGAGCAGTACTTC. This codes for CASSLGASGFYEQYF.

The CDR3 DNA sequence: TGCGCCAGCAGCTTGGCACTCACCGGGGAGCTGTTTTTT. Protein sequence: CASSLALTGELFF. The V gene is TRBV5-1, the J gene TRBJ2-2; D remains ambiguous. V lost 0 bases to trimming and J lost 4 bases, with 4 bases between them. Germline V gene lookup returns CDR1 SGHRS and CDR2 YFSETQ. This CDR3 comprises 13 residues.

The genes are TRBV12-2 and TRBJ2-6; no DNA check was done on the table's D call, TRBD1. TRBV12-2 is noted as a pseudogene. This CDR3 is built from 16 residues. CDR3 residues: CASRLQGFSGANVLTF. DNA of the CDR3: TGTGCAAGTCGCTTACAGGGGTTCTCTGGGGCCAACGTCCTGACTTTC.

The chain links TRBV5-1 to TRBJ1-4, with D possibly TRBD1 on 6 matching bases. This CDR3 has 14 residues. Germline CDR1 reads SGHRS; CDR2 reads YFSETQ. V lost 5 bases to trimming and J lost 5 bases, with 13 bases between them. CDR3 loop: CASRSGTSNEKLFF. The CDR3 region has the DNA TGCGCCAGCAGGTCGGGGACATCGAATGAAAAACTGTTTTTT. The full variable domain, with the rest looked up from reference TRBV5-1 and TRBJ1-4, is KAGVTQTPRYLIKTRGQQVTLSCSPISGHRSVSWYQQTPGQGLQFLFEYFSETQRNKGNFPGRFSGRQFSNSRSEMNVSTLELGDSALYLCASRSGTSNEKLFFGSGTQLSVL.

V gene TRBV7-2 combines with J gene TRBJ1-1; D is possibly TRBD1 (5 bases). Deletions cut 6 bases from V and 1 base from J, with 12 bases between. Germline V CDR1 and CDR2: SGHTA, FQGNSA. The CDR3 totals 14 residues. DNA of the CDR3: TGTGCCAGCAGGATTCGCACAGGGAACACTGAAGCTTTCTTT. It translates to CASRIRTGNTEAFF.